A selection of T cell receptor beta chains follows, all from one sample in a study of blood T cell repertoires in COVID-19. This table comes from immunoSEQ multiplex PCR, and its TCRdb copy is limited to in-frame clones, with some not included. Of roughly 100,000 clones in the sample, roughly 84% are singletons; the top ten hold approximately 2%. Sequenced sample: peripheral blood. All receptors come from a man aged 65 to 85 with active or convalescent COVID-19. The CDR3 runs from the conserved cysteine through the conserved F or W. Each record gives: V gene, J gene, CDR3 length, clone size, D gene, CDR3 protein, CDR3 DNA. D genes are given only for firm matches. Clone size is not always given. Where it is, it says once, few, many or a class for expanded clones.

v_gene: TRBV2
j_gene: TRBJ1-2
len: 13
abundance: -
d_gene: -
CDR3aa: CASSPQGSGGYTF
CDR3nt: TGTGCCAGCAGTCCCCAGGGTTCAGGCGGCTACACCTTC

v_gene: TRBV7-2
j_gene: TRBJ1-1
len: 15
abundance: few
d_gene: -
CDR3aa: CASSFSSRFDTEAFF
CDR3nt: TGTGCCAGCAGCTTCAGTTCGCGGTTCGACACTGAAGCTTTCTTT

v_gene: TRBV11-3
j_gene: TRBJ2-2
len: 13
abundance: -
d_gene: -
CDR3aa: CASSLRNTGELFF
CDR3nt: TGTGCCAGCAGCCTTCGGAACACCGGGGAGCTGTTTTTT

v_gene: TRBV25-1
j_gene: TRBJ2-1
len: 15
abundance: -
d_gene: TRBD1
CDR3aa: CASSGSDRGIDEQFF
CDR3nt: TGTGCCAGCAGTGGGTCGGACAGGGGCATCGATGAGCAGTTCTTC

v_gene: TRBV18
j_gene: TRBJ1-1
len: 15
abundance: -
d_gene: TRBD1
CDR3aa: CASSPTGTGGAEAFF
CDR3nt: TGTGCCAGCTCACCTACCGGGACAGGAGGAGCTGAAGCTTTCTTT

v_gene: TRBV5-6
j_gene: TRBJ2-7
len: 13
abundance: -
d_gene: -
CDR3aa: CASSLNRNYEQYF
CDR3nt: TGTGCCAGCAGCTTGAACAGGAACTACGAGCAGTACTTC

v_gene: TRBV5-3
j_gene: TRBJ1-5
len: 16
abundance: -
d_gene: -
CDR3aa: CARSLYPQGYDQPQHF
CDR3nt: TGTGCCAGAAGCTTGTATCCACAGGGTTACGATCAGCCCCAGCATTTT

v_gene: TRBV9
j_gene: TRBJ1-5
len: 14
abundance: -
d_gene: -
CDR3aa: CASSVGQDYQPQHF
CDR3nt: TGTGCCAGCAGCGTAGGTCAGGACTATCAGCCCCAGCATTTT

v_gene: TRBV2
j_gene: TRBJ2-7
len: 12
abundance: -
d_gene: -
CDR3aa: CASSAQGYEQYF
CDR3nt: TGTGCCAGCAGCGCGCAGGGCTACGAGCAGTACTTC

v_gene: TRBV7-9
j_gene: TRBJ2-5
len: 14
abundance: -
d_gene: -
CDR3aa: CASSLRSPSETQYF
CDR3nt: TGTGCCAGCAGCTTACGTTCTCCCTCGGAGACCCAGTACTTC

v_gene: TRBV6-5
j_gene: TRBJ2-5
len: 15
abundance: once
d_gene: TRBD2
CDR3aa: CASSPGLAGQETQYF
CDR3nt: TGTGCCAGCAGCCCCGGACTAGCGGGGCAAGAGACCCAGTACTTC

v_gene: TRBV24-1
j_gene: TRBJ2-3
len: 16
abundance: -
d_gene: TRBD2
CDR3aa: CATSARLAGPTDTQYF
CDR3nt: TGTGCCACCAGTGCCCGACTAGCGGGGCCCACAGATACGCAGTATTTT

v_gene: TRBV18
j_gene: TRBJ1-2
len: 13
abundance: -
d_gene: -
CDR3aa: CASSPPFPSGYTF
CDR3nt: TGTGCCAGCTCACCACCGTTCCCCTCTGGCTACACCTTC

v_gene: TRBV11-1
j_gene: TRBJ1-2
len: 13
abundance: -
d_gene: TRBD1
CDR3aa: CASSLDRLSGYTF
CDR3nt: TGTGCCAGCAGCTTGGACAGGCTTTCTGGCTACACCTTC

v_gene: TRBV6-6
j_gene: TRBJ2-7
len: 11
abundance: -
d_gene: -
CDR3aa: CASTGFGEQYF
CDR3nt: TGTGCCAGTACAGGGTTCGGCGAGCAGTACTTC